This record looks at one T cell receptor (beta chain) sequence and its context. Sequencing was performed with immunoSEQ multiplex PCR; in TCRdb, only in-frame clones are kept and a portion is missing. The table shows around 480,000 clones, with about nine tenths occurring only once. The data belong to a study of blood T cell repertoires in COVID-19. The CDR3 runs to 14 residues. The V gene's germline CDR1 is SQVTM and CDR2 ANQGSEA. V gave up 6 bases and J gave up 0 bases, with 12 bases separating them. Sequencing used PBMCs or T cells enriched from blood (not recorded which). This chain joins TRBV29-1 and TRBJ2-1; no clear D. The clonotype originates from a woman under 30 who had recovered from COVID-19. The CDR3 is CSVLTGFSYNEQFF. The CDR3 region has the DNA TGCAGCGTCCTAACGGGTTTCTCCTACAATGAGCAGTTCTTC.